The 12 T cell receptor beta chains listed next were all sequenced from one sample in a study of a mutant IDH1 vaccine in newly diagnosed glioma. Time point indicated: week 23, last vaccination. With topical imiquimod, each dose of the vaccine consisted of 300 ug of mutant IDH1 20-mer peptide. No antigen has been assigned to these receptors. TCRdb keeps only in-frame clones here, not all; method: immunoSEQ multiplex PCR. The sample gives about 65,000 clones, 80% to 90% of which show up once; roughly 4% is in the top ten. The specimen was PBMCs, collected from a glioma patient whose treatment included an IDH1 peptide vaccine. The receptors originated from a young man with glioma.

The chain combines TRBV18 with TRBJ1-2; D not certain. V was trimmed by 2 bases and J by 2 bases, leaving 6 bases between them. The CDR3 loop spans 13 amino acids. Germline V CDR1 and CDR2: KGHSH, LQKENI. CDR3 DNA sequence: TGTGCCAGCTCACCAAGCCGGAACTATGGCTACACCTTC. Protein sequence: CASSPSRNYGYTF.

The V and J genes are TRBV4-1 and TRBJ2-2; possible D gene TRBD2, 6 bases. The CDR3 is made up of 17 amino acids. CDR1 is MGHRA and CDR2 is YSYEKL in the germline V gene. V gave up 0 bases and J gave up 4 bases, with 15 bases separating them. For the CDR3, the DNA is TGCGCCAGCAGCCAAGAGCCGCGGGGTCCGAGCACCGGGGAGCTGTTTTTT. This encodes CASSQEPRGPSTGELFF.

The genes are TRBV7-9 and TRBJ1-4; D is undetermined. Looked up from germline, CDR1 is SEHNR and CDR2 is FQNEAQ (reference sequence). V lost 0 bases and J 2 bases, leaving 7 bases between the germline ends. The CDR3 extends over 15 amino acids. CDR3 in DNA: TGTGCCAGCAGCTTAGCGGGGTCTACTAATGAAAAACTGTTTTTT. Its translation is CASSLAGSTNEKLFF. Supplemented by reference TRBV7-9 and TRBJ1-4, the full variable domain reads DTGVSQNPRHKITKRGQNVTFRCDPISEHNRLYWYRQTLGQGPEFLTYFQNEAQLEKSRLLSDRFSAERPKGSFSTLEIQRTEQGDSAMYLCASSLAGSTNEKLFFGSGTQLSVL.

This clone has only a few counts. V and J are TRBV4-1 and TRBJ1-5; D uncertain. This CDR3 contains 16 residues. Trimming left V 0 bases short and J 0 bases short, with 9 bases between. The germline V gene encodes CDR1 MGHRA and CDR2 YSYEKL. The CDR3 nucleotides are TGCGCCAGCAGCCAAGATGGAATGGGTAGCAATCAGCCCCAGCATTTT. It is translated as CASSQDGMGSNQPQHF.

The J gene is TRBJ2-3, the V gene TRBV4-1, with 10 bases lining up with TRBD1. With V trimmed by 3 bases and J by 7 bases, 19 bases remained unmatched. The length of the CDR3 is 19 residues. Germline CDR1 is MGHRA and CDR2 is YSYEKL. For the CDR3, the DNA is TGCGCCAGCAGCCAGAGATTTCCTCCGGGACAGGGGCGACGAAATACGCAGTATTTT. Amino acids: CASSQRFPPGQGRRNTQYF.

The rearrangement uses TRBV7-9 and TRBJ2-7; 7 bases line up with TRBD1. Germline values: CDR1 SEHNR, CDR2 FQNEAQ (reference sequence). Trimming took 2 bases from V and 3 from J; bases not matched to a gene: 16. The CDR3 spans 18 residues. CDR3 DNA sequence: TGTGCCAGCAGCTTATATCCCCCCCTGACAGGGCAGCGCTACGAGCAGTACTTC. It specifies CASSLYPPLTGQRYEQYF.

This chain links TRBV11-2 with TRBJ1-4; D may be TRBD1 (5 bases). Germline assignment: CDR1 SGHAT and CDR2 FQNNGV. CDR3 size: 15 residues. V shed 3 bases and J shed 3 bases, with 11 bases lying between them. DNA for the CDR3: TGTGCCAGCAGCTTTCCGGGGGGTTCTAATGAAAAACTGTTTTTT. Amino acids: CASSFPGGSNEKLFF.

The chain couples TRBV7-9 to TRBJ2-1; 8 bases are shared with TRBD2. The CDR3 spans 15 residues. J was trimmed by 6 bases and V by 2 bases; bases with no gene match: 6. CDR1 is SEHNR, CDR2 FQNEAQ, per germline (reference sequence). Here the CDR3 reads CASSLNRGGVNEQFF. The CDR3 nucleotides read TGTGCCAGCAGCTTAAATCGGGGGGGCGTCAATGAGCAGTTCTTC. Based on the CDR3 plus reference TRBV7-9 and TRBJ2-1, the full variable domain is DTGVSQNPRHKITKRGQNVTFRCDPISEHNRLYWYRQTLGQGPEFLTYFQNEAQLEKSRLLSDRFSAERPKGSFSTLEIQRTEQGDSAMYLCASSLNRGGVNEQFFGPGTRLTVL.

The CDR3: CAWGRNYEQYF. CDR3 bases: TGTGCCTGGGGCCGGAACTACGAGCAGTACTTC. V gene TRBV30 combines with J gene TRBJ2-7, with D hard to call. V lost 5 bases and J 3 bases, leaving 8 bases between the germline ends. CDR1 and CDR2 from the germline V gene are GTSNPN and SVGIG (reference sequence). The CDR3 sequence is 11 residues long.

V is TRBV27 and J is TRBJ2-1; TRBD2 agrees at 12 bases. V trimming: 6 bases; J trimming: 10 bases; junction bases outside the gene matches: 13. The germline V gene encodes CDR1 MNHEY and CDR2 SMNVEV (reference sequence). CDR3 size: 16 residues. As DNA, the CDR3 is TGTGCCAGCAGCAATCCTACTAGCGGGGGGCTCCGGGAGCAGTTCTTC. It codes for CASSNPTSGGLREQFF.

The chain links TRBV30 to TRBJ2-2; possibly TRBD1 or TRBD2 for D (5 bases each). There are 15 residues in the CDR3. CDR1 GTSNPN and CDR2 SVGIG come from the germline V gene (reference sequence). V lost 5 bases and J 6 bases, leaving 19 bases between the germline ends. For the CDR3, the DNA is TGTGCCTGGCACTGGGGGATCAGGCCCGCCGGGGAGCTGTTTTTT. Encoded protein: CAWHWGIRPAGELFF.

V and J are TRBV5-1 and TRBJ1-4; D is possibly TRBD1 (6 bases). V lost 4 bases and J lost 1, with 14 bases in between. The CDR3 extends over 16 amino acids. CDR1 and CDR2 from the germline V gene are SGHRS and YFSETQ. The CDR3 loop reads CASSEAGGLTNEKLFF. CDR3 nucleotides: TGCGCCAGCAGCGAGGCGGGGGGGCTAACTAATGAAAAACTGTTTTTT.